The 22 T cell receptor beta chains below come from one sample, sequenced in a study of blood T cells in healthy people across ages. The second PCR ran about 6 to 11 cycles with a sample-barcoded 5' primer and J-beta primers. TCRdb called the 5' RACE reads again in MiXCR, with one record for every CDR3 protein. The table lists some 550,000 distinct CDR3 sequences, roughly 48% of them singletons, with 20% to 25% in the top ten. Sequencing was performed on blood. Receptors were obtained from an elderly man in good health.

Comment on this clonotype: Just one base apart from a much larger clone, this may be a read error. The V call is TRBV6-5, the J call TRBJ2-1; D unresolved. CDR1 and CDR2 from the germline V gene are MNHEY and SVGAGI. V gave up 7 bases and J gave up 13 bases, with 26 bases separating them. This CDR3 spans 15 amino acids. CDR3 DNA: TGTGCCAGCACCCTGGACCCCAACTTGGAAGAGACCCAGTTCTTC. It is translated as CASTLDPNLEETQFF.

The chain links TRBV20-1 to TRBJ1-2, with D uncertain. V lost 5 bases and J 4 bases, leaving 14 bases between the germline ends. Germline-derived CDR1 and CDR2 are DFQATT and SNEGSKA (reference sequence). This CDR3 is 13 amino acids long. CDR3 bases: TGCAGTGCTCAAAAACCGGGTTCCTATGGCTACACCTTC. Encoded protein: CSAQKPGSYGYTF.

This clonotype was seen repeatedly, ten times or more. This rearrangement joins TRBV9 to TRBJ2-5; 7 bases are a match to TRBD1. The germline V gene has CDR1 SGDLS and CDR2 YYNGEE. The V and J ends lost 4 bases and 3 bases, in that order; junction bases with no gene match: 6. The length of the CDR3 is 14 residues. The CDR3 DNA is TGTGCCAGCAGCCCCCGACAGGGCAAAGAGACCCAGTACTTC. The encoded protein is CASSPRQGKETQYF.

Only a few counts were recorded for this clonotype. This chain uses TRBV20-1 with TRBJ2-3, with 12 bases lining up with TRBD2. V lost 4 bases to trimming and J lost 6 bases; unmatched junction nucleotides: 11. This CDR3 is 16 amino acids long. In germline, CDR1 is DFQATT, CDR2 SNEGSKA (reference sequence). CDR3 sequence reads: CSATPGLAGMVDTQYF. DNA for the CDR3: TGCAGTGCTACTCCGGGACTAGCGGGTATGGTGGATACGCAGTATTTT.

This clonotype has a single count. The rearrangement uses TRBV20-1 and TRBJ2-7; D may be TRBD1 (6 bases). CDR3 size: 13 residues. Germline V gives CDR1 DFQATT, CDR2 SNEGSKA (reference sequence). The V end lost 6 bases, the J end lost 3 bases, and 15 bases lay between the germline ends. The CDR3 sequence is CSAKGDGYYEQYF. The CDR3 DNA is TGCAGTGCAAAGGGGGACGGATACTACGAGCAGTACTTC.

Comments on this clonotype: At one boundary the junction diverges from the germline segment, which might be a read error. The chain uses TRBV7-2 and TRBJ2-3, with D possibly matching TRBD2 (6 bases). This CDR3 has 13 amino acids. From germline, CDR1 is SGHTA and CDR2 FQGNSA. CDR3 in DNA: TGTGCCAGCAGCGTAGCGGCAGCAGATACGCAGTATTTT. As protein: CASSVAAADTQYF.

With respect to this clonotype: One end of the junction varies from germline; a read error may be responsible. The V gene is TRBV5-1, the J gene TRBJ1-6; D gene ambiguous. CDR3 size: 13 residues. Germline V gene sequence: CDR1 SGHRS, CDR2 YFSETQ. The DNA for the CDR3 is TGCGTCAGCAGCTTGGCAGATAATTCACCCCTCCACTTT. Its protein product is CVSSLADNSPLHF.

This clonotype came up once. V usage is TRBV20-1 and J usage is TRBJ2-3; 10 nucleotides agree with TRBD2. CDR3 length: 18 residues. The germline CDR1 and CDR2 sequences are DFQATT and SNEGSKA (reference sequence). The ends lost 0 bases at V and 3 bases at J; junction bases unmatched: 12. CDR3 region: CSARDPLLAGIKTDTQYF. CDR3 nucleotide sequence: TGCAGTGCTAGAGATCCCCTACTAGCGGGAATTAAGACAGATACGCAGTATTTT.

This clonotype was seen once. The chain combines TRBV21-1 with TRBJ1-4. TRBV21-1 is deemed a pseudogene. The CDR3 consists of 17 residues. The CDR3 bases are TGTGCCAGCAGCAAAGGGGGCCTCAGGCCAACTAATGAAAAACTGTTTTTT. Its translation: CASSKGGLRPTNEKLFF.

The chain is built from TRBV6-5 and TRBJ1-5, with 7 nucleotides matching TRBD1. V lost 8 bases to trimming and J lost 0 bases; unmatched junction nucleotides: 4. Germline V gene data show CDR1 as MNHEY and CDR2 as SVGAGI. The CDR3 totals 14 residues. The CDR3 here is CASSTGNSNQPQHF. The CDR3 region has the DNA TGTGCCAGCTCGACAGGGAATAGCAATCAGCCCCAGCATTTT.

This clonotype has only a few counts. The V call is TRBV4-3, the J call TRBJ1-5; possibly TRBD1 for D (6 bases). Deletions cut 0 bases from V and 6 bases from J, with 12 bases between. CDR3 size: 15 residues. Germline V lookup: CDR1 LGHNA, CDR2 YSLEER. CDR3 loop: CASSQDRGAGQPQHF. CDR3 bases: TGCGCCAGCAGCCAAGATCGGGGGGCAGGTCAGCCCCAGCATTTT.

In this sample, this clonotype turned up once. The chain recombines TRBV7-2 with TRBJ1-6; D is ambiguous. The germline V and J ends were trimmed by 5 bases and 10 bases, with 15 bases remaining between them. Germline V gives CDR1 SGHTA, CDR2 FQGNSA. The CDR3 has 14 residues. DNA of the CDR3: TGTGCCAGCAGCATCACGGGGAGAGGATCACCCCTCCACTTT. Its protein is CASSITGRGSPLHF.

The CDR3 sequence: CASSPDRGPEAFF. CDR3 DNA sequence: TGTGCCAGCTCACCGGACAGGGGGCCTGAAGCTTTCTTT. This chain connects TRBV18 to TRBJ1-1; 11 bases agree with TRBD1. Germline V CDR1 and CDR2: KGHSH, LQKENI. This CDR3 has 13 residues. The trim removed 3 bases at V and 6 bases at J, leaving 0 bases unmatched. Combining the CDR3 with reference TRBV18 and TRBJ1-1 gives the whole variable domain NAGVMQNPRHLVRRRGQEARLRCSPMKGHSHVYWYRQLPEEGLKFMVYLQKENIIDESGMPKERFSAEFPKEGPSILRIQQVVRGDSAAYFCASSPDRGPEAFFGQGTRLTVV.

This chain links TRBV15 with TRBJ2-1; 12 bases line up with TRBD2. Germline CDR1 reads LNHNV; CDR2 reads YYDKDF (reference sequence). The CDR3 has 15 residues. Losses at the gene ends were 7 bases for V and 3 bases for J; bases not matched to a gene: 4. The CDR3 sequence is CATTVTSGGYNEQFF. The CDR3 DNA sequence: TGTGCCACCACCGTGACTAGCGGGGGCTACAATGAGCAGTTCTTC.

The chain recombines TRBV3-1 with TRBJ2-7; D unclear. Trimming removed 3 bases from V and 3 bases from J, with 15 bases in between. This CDR3 is built from 15 residues. Germline assignment: CDR1 LGHDT and CDR2 YNNKEL (reference sequence). CDR3 sequence (DNA): TGTGCCAGCAGCCACTCGTCAACAGCAAACTACGAGCAGTACTTC. As protein: CASSHSSTANYEQYF.

This clonotype was seen more than once but under ten times. The rearrangement joins TRBV7-3 to TRBJ1-1; a possible D gene is TRBD1 (6 bases). V lost 2 bases and J 4 bases, leaving 14 bases between the germline ends. This CDR3 contains 15 residues. Germline CDR1 and CDR2: SGHTA and FQGTGA. The CDR3 sequence is CASSLQARGGTEAFF. The DNA for the CDR3 is TGTGCCAGCAGCTTACAAGCAAGGGGGGGCACTGAAGCTTTCTTT.

The CDR3 sequence: CASSWTGGDYGYTF. CDR3 DNA sequence: TGTGCCAGCAGTTGGACAGGGGGCGACTATGGCTACACCTTC. J is TRBJ1-2 and V is TRBV6-5; 11 bases are a match to TRBD1. The CDR3 runs 14 residues. J gave up 3 bases and V 4 bases, and 1 base lay outside the gene matches. Germline CDR1 reads MNHEY; CDR2 reads SVGAGI.

The rearrangement uses TRBV9 and TRBJ2-7, with 10 bases fitting TRBD2. The germline V gene encodes CDR1 SGDLS and CDR2 YYNGEE. V dropped 0 bases and J dropped 0; count of bases not matched to a gene: 6. This CDR3 spans 17 amino acids. The CDR3 region has the DNA TGTGCCAGCAGCGTAGGCCCGTTAGCGGGAGGCTCCTACGAGCAGTACTTC. This encodes CASSVGPLAGGSYEQYF.

A note on this clonotype: This may stem from a read error, because a much larger clone lies one nucleotide away. The chain combines TRBV6-2 or TRBV6-3 with TRBJ1-1, with D uncertain. Germline CDR1 MNHEY, CDR2 SVGEGT. Deletions cut 3 bases from V and 1 base from J, with 6 bases between. The CDR3 contains 13 residues. CDR3 sequence (DNA): TGTGCCAGCAGTTATCCGAGGAACACTGAAGCTTTCTTT. This sequence encodes CASSYPRNTEAFF.

This clonotype was counted between two and nine times. The chain joins TRBV10-3 to TRBJ1-1, with 9 bases matching TRBD1. The length of the CDR3 is 14 residues. V shed 5 bases, J shed 4 bases, and the junction held 5 bases outside the gene matches. Germline-derived CDR1 and CDR2 are ENHRY and SYGVKD. The CDR3 nucleotides read TGTGCCATCAGTACAGGGGGCTCGTCCACTGAAGCTTTCTTT. The encoded protein is CAISTGGSSTEAFF.

This sequence joins TRBV3-1 and TRBJ2-3; D is perhaps TRBD1 (6 bases). This CDR3 spans 16 amino acids. V lost 1 base and J lost 3, with 14 bases in between. Germline assignment: CDR1 LGHDT and CDR2 YNNKEL (reference sequence). CDR3 DNA: TGTGCCAGCAGCCAAGCGCGACGAGGGGGTACAGATACGCAGTATTTT. Its protein is CASSQARRGGTDTQYF.

This chain links TRBV5-1 with TRBJ1-2; weak D call: TRBD1 (6 bases). CDR1 and CDR2 (germline): SGHRS, YFSETQ. The V end was cut by 0 bases, the J end by 7 bases, with 19 bases between. The CDR3 covers 16 residues. DNA for the CDR3: TGCGCCAGCAGCTTGGAATCGGGGGGCGGAATTTCTGGCTACACCTTC. Amino acid sequence: CASSLESGGGISGYTF.